This TCR beta chain was documented in a study of CD8+ T cells in alopecia areata. Looking at the study overall: Tofacitinib was taken orally by treated patients, and the dose was 5 to 10 mg twice daily.

Extraction and reverse transcription of RNA yielded cDNA as the sequencing template. The protocol was immunoSEQ multiplex PCR, while the TCRdb copy is restricted to in-frame clones and leaves out a portion. The table has under 300,000 clones, 60% seen once. General study points: With just one nonresponder, it is still uncertain whether baseline CD8+ expansion relates to response.

CDR1 is SEHNR and CDR2 is FQNEAQ in the germline V gene (reference sequence). The CDR3 spans 14 residues. Trimming removed 1 base at V and 2 bases at J, with 7 bases between. This clone came up a few times. Its specificity is not known. Treatment specified: oral pan-JAK inhibitor, 5-10 mg twice daily. From alopecia areata patients, lesional scalp punch biopsies and peripheral blood were collected. This sequence originates from a human donor with alopecia areata. The rearrangement uses TRBV7-9 and TRBJ2-3; D remains ambiguous. The sequenced sample was CD4+ T cells sorted from blood, obtained at week 52, from a patient treated with tofacitinib. CDR3 bases: TGTGCCAGCAGCTTAGTACCTCTCACAGATACGCAGTATTTT. It encodes CASSLVPLTDTQYF.